The clone carrying this T cell receptor beta chain was seen many times. TCRdb redid the calling of the 5' RACE reads with MiXCR, one entry per CDR3 protein. The sample has tens of thousands of distinct CDR3 sequences; roughly 3.2% are singletons. The data stem from a study of neurological immune-mediated disorders. CDR3 length equals 15 residues. In germline, CDR1 is KGHDR, CDR2 SFDVKD. Trimming removed 5 bases from V and 2 bases from J; junction bases left unmatched: 2. The rearrangement joins TRBV24-1 to TRBJ2-5; TRBD1 aligns across 12 bases. Sequencing used PBMCs. The clonotype originates from a woman aged 50 to 60 with multiple sclerosis. The CDR3 DNA follows: TGTGCCACCAGTGGGGACAGGGGGCAGCAAGAGACCCAGTACTTC. Its protein is CATSGDRGQQETQYF.